This paragraph reports one T cell receptor (beta chain). Its specificity is not known. The data were obtained in a study of identical twins. The study, taken as a whole, reports: Out-of-frame alpha sequences common to twins exhibited an excess of low generation probability.

TCRdb processed the 5' RACE reads anew with MiXCR; each CDR3 protein has one entry. Altogether 500,000 to 600,000 distinct CDR3 sequences are present, around 20% being singletons, with the ten largest covering around 1%. In germline, CDR1 is SGHTA, CDR2 FQGNSA. Trimming removed 1 base from V and 11 bases from J, with 19 bases in between. CDR3 length: 15 amino acids. The same data also contributed to another study, on T cells expressing NK-cell markers.

The sample was CD4+ T cells sorted from blood. This chain uses TRBV7-2 with TRBJ2-3, with D maybe TRBD2 (6 bases). The receptor was derived from a woman under 30 in good health. CDR3 amino acids: CASSLGDLGGFGQYF. The DNA of the CDR3 is TGTGCCAGCAGCTTAGGGGACCTGGGGGGATTTGGGCAGTATTTT. The full variable domain, with the rest looked up from reference TRBV7-2 and TRBJ2-3, is GAGVSQSPSNKVTEKGKDVELRCDPISGHTALYWYRQSLGQGLEFLIYFQGNSAPDKSGLPSDRFSAERTGGSVSTLTIQRTQQEDSAVYLCASSLGDLGGFGQYFGPGTRLTVL.